This T cell receptor (beta chain) was sequenced for a study of T cells in Graves' hyperthyroidism and ophthalmopathy. Study observations and caveats: From stable hyperthyroidism, ophthalmopathy was set apart by a 13 V-J model. In the blood, most expanded thyroid clonotypes above 0.001 appeared as well.

Amplified TCR beta CDR3 regions derived from RNA transcripts. Carried out on the TCR CDR3, a first-round RT-PCR used the HTBI primer set. TCRdb passed the multiplex PCR reads through MiXCR, listing each CDR3 protein once. The repertoire has about 590,000 distinct CDR3 sequences, over 12% of them found once; the top ten carry more than 6%. The CDR3 totals 14 residues. CDR1 is SGHTS and CDR2 is YDEGEE in the germline V gene. V shed 4 bases and J 1 base; nucleotides not matched to a gene: 3. In regard to this clonotype: Its antigen is currently unknown. A much bigger clone sits one base away, suggesting this may be a read error.

The chain employs TRBV5-8 and TRBJ1-1; 8 positions agree with TRBD1. The specimen sequenced was blood. The clonotype comes from a woman aged 18-29 years with Graves' ophthalmopathy. This CDR3 is CASSADRANTEAFF. The CDR3 DNA reads as TGTGCCAGCAGCGCGGACAGGGCGAACACTGAAGCTTTCTTT. Filled out from reference TRBV5-8 and TRBJ1-1, the complete variable domain reads EAGVTQSPTHLIKTRGQQATLRCSPISGHTSVYWYQQALGLGLQFLLWYDEGEERNRGNFPPRFSGRQFPNYSSELNVNALELEDSALYLCASSADRANTEAFFGQGTRLTVV.